This TCR beta chain was recovered during a study of T cell responses to AZD1222 COVID-19 vaccine. Study-wide results and caveats: Repertoires in all cases were sampled only once the peak T cell response had passed. Dominant at 160-218 and 743-854, vaccine-associated CD4 TCRs also spanned spike. Variant regions that are unmutated are reportedly the target of nearly half of spike-specific TCRs. Spike-specific TCR breadth and depth went up after people got two AZD1222 doses.

Trimming took 7 bases from V and 4 from J; bases not matched to a gene: 6. The germline gives CDR1 SGHDT, CDR2 YYEEEE. This CDR3 spans 14 amino acids. Worth noting for this clone: What it binds is not known.

Clones were sequenced by immunoSEQ multiplex PCR, and TCRdb holds only the in-frame ones, with some missing. The top ten clones hold around 5% of a sample with some 92,000 clones, around 91% of them seen once. The clonotype originates from an adult in good health. The starting material was peripheral blood, obtained on day 0 of MenACWY control vaccination. The chain uses TRBV5-6 and TRBJ2-1; 9 positions match TRBD2. The chain's CDR3 is CASRELAGYNEQFF. CDR3 in DNA: TGTGCCAGCCGGGAACTAGCGGGTTACAATGAGCAGTTCTTC.